The sequence of this TCR beta chain was determined in a study of blood T cells in healthy people across ages. The germline V and J ends were trimmed by 1 base and 8 bases, with 21 bases remaining between them. Looked up from germline, CDR1 is MNHNS and CDR2 is SASEGT. CDR3 size: 18 residues. Whole-study results and caveats: Higher diversity, along with more naive CD4+ cells, distinguished long-lived donors from aged donors.

Regarding this clonotype: Its target is not known. A much larger clone sits a single nucleotide away, making a read error possible.

Together with a sample-barcoded 5' primer, a J-beta primer mix was included in a second PCR lasting about 7 to 11 cycles. Via MiXCR, TCRdb re-called the 5' RACE reads, giving one row per CDR3 protein. The table lists about 650,000 distinct CDR3 sequences, about 32% of them singletons. Input material: blood. This sequence was found in an elderly woman in good health. V is TRBV6-1 and J is TRBJ2-6; either TRBD1 or TRBD2 may supply D (5 bases each). The CDR3 protein is CASSEELGWGTGTNVLTF. The DNA for the CDR3 is TGTGCCAGCAGTGAAGAACTCGGGTGGGGGACCGGGACCAACGTCCTGACTTTC.